This T cell receptor (beta chain) was identified in a study of CD8+CD57+ T cells in acquired aplastic anemia. Only patients with CD8+CD57+ cell expansion on flow cytometry were chosen for sequencing. The CDR3 is made up of 14 amino acids. Germline CDR1 and CDR2: MGHDK and SYGVNS. The V and J ends lost 3 bases and 5 bases, in that order; junction bases with no gene match: 6. Ten or more counts support this clonotype. The use of genomic DNA as template underpinned the TCR beta VDJ and CDR3 profiling. TCRdb fed the reads into MiXCR, producing one record per CDR3 protein. The sample lists around 430,000 distinct CDR3 sequences, around a third occurring once.

The chain has TRBV25-1 and TRBJ1-2; 7 bases are a match to TRBD1. This clonotype originated in a human donor with aplastic anemia. Specimen: sorted CD4+, CD8+, or CD8+CD57+ T cells (not recorded which) from PBMCs. The CDR3 DNA is TGTGCCAGCAGTGATACCCCGACAGGGTATGGCTACACCTTC. Protein sequence: CASSDTPTGYGYTF.